One sample yielded the 5 T cell receptor beta chains listed below, sequenced in a study of T cell changes during pregnancy in multiple sclerosis (dated by TCRdb to between 2017 and 2020). Receptor libraries were prepared by the immunoSEQ multiplex PCR assay. TCRdb took this table from immuneACCESS and kept in-frame rearrangements with V and J called. Such tables lack part of the clones; where checked against another copy, unresolved V genes explain under half of the gap, and the rest is unexplained. Across this sample there are around 70,000 clones, with around 92% seen only once. The ten top clones hold 2.3% of the sample. Sequences were derived from peripheral blood, sampled before pregnancy. These receptors all come from a female donor with multiple sclerosis, enrolled in a pregnancy study.

This chain uses TRBV7-9 with TRBJ2-7, with 14 bases identical to TRBD2. The germline V gene encodes CDR1 SEHNR and CDR2 FQNEAQ (reference sequence). The CDR3 sequence is 17 residues long. J lost 0 bases, V lost 1 base, and 2 bases had no gene match. In DNA, the CDR3 is TGTGCCAGCAGCTTAGTTGGGACTAGCGGGAGCTCCTACGAGCAGTACTTC. Translated, it gives CASSLVGTSGSSYEQYF.

The chain employs TRBV27 and TRBJ2-7, with D hard to call. CDR1 is MNHEY and CDR2 is SMNVEV in the germline V gene (reference sequence). Trimming removed 6 bases at V and 2 bases at J, with 11 bases between. The CDR3 has 13 residues. The CDR3 coding sequence is TGTGCCAGCAGCCCCCGGTCGGCCTACGAGCAGTACTTC. Protein sequence: CASSPRSAYEQYF.

The rearrangement links TRBV5-1 to TRBJ2-1; TRBD2 aligns across 9 bases. This CDR3 region has 13 residues. V shed 6 bases, J shed 7 bases, and the junction held 5 bases outside the gene matches. Germline CDR1 and CDR2: SGHRS and YFSETQ. Written as DNA, the CDR3 is TGCGCCAGCACCGGTGGACTAGCGAATGAGCAGTTCTTC. It is translated as CASTGGLANEQFF.

The rearrangement links TRBV27 to TRBJ2-1; 10 bases fit TRBD2. The J segment lost 8 bases and the V segment lost 6 bases, leaving 13 bases of the junction unmatched. The CDR3 has 16 amino acids. The germline gives CDR1 MNHEY, CDR2 SMNVEV (reference sequence). The chain's CDR3 is CASRLAGTSVGDEQFF. The CDR3 DNA reads as TGTGCCAGCAGGCTAGCCGGGACTAGCGTTGGGGATGAGCAGTTCTTC.

The V gene is TRBV6-5, the J gene TRBJ2-1; no reliable D call. The germline V and J ends were trimmed by 0 bases and 7 bases, with 7 bases remaining between them. In germline, CDR1 is MNHEY, CDR2 SVGAGI. CDR3 length equals 13 residues. The CDR3 DNA is TGTGCCAGCAGTTACTCGATGCGGAATGAGCAGTTCTTC. Translated, it gives CASSYSMRNEQFF.